This T cell receptor beta chain was captured in a study of T cell repertoires in cytomegalovirus infection. Study-wide background: Epitope selection comprised recently identified HLA-C-restricted CMV epitopes and well-studied HLA-B-restricted CMV epitopes. Evidence of both CMV infection and a matching HLA type came from public TCR beta signatures. The study's findings and limits: CMV-specific TCR beta clonotypes restricted by HLA-C dominated the ex vivo response. The cumulative frequency of public TCR beta families identified carriers of CMV plus the relevant HLA.

TCRdb itself ran the reads through MiXCR, one entry per CDR3 protein. Of about 890,000 distinct CDR3 sequences listed, 25% to 40% are singletons. J gave up 4 bases and V 2 bases, and 14 bases lay outside the gene matches. This CDR3 region has 18 residues. Germline CDR1 reads SGHAT; CDR2 reads FQNNGV. With regard to this clonotype: Its antigen is still unknown. This may be a read error: a much more frequent sequence differs by one nucleotide.

The TCR originated in a human donor in good health (CMV status not recorded). Some clones in this sample may be carry-over from other donors' samples. Material: cultured CD8+ T cells from PBMCs, obtained from culture after CMV antigen stimulation. V and J are TRBV11-2 and TRBJ1-3; 7 bases line up with TRBD1. As DNA, the CDR3 is TGTGCCAGCAGCTTATTGTTTATGGCGGAACAGGGGGGAAACACCATATATTTT. Translated, it gives CASSLLFMAEQGGNTIYF.